Listed here are 12 T cell receptor beta chains from one sample, sequenced in a study of blood T cell repertoires in COVID-19. Only in-frame clones appear in the TCRdb table, and some are missing; sequencing was by immunoSEQ multiplex PCR. The repertoire holds 250,000 to 350,000 clones, with about nine tenths as singletons. Sequenced input: PBMCs or T cells enriched from blood (not recorded which). These receptors all stem from a woman between 50 and 59 years old who had recovered from COVID-19.

The chain carries TRBV27 and TRBJ2-7; the match to TRBD1 covers 10 bases. The V gene's germline CDR1 is MNHEY and CDR2 SMNVEV (reference sequence). The CDR3 runs to 12 residues. V lost 4 bases and J lost 7; bases outside the gene matches: 1. The CDR3 loop is CASSWTGGEQYF. Here the CDR3 DNA reads TGTGCCAGCAGTTGGACAGGGGGTGAGCAGTACTTC.

A single count supports this clone. J is TRBJ1-2 and V is TRBV14; D unresolved. V lost 0 bases and J 2 bases, leaving 4 bases between the germline ends. From germline, CDR1 is SGHDN and CDR2 FVKESK. There are 13 residues in the CDR3. In DNA, the CDR3 is TGTGCCAGCAGCCAAGATGGCAACTATGGCTACACCTTC. Residues: CASSQDGNYGYTF.

The chain carries TRBV6-5 and TRBJ2-7; TRBD1 agrees at 10 bases. The CDR3 is 15 amino acids. Trimming cost V 6 bases and J 0 bases; bases outside gene matches: 5. CDR1 is MNHEY, CDR2 SVGAGI, per germline. CDR3 residues: CASRDRQGASYEQYF. The DNA of the CDR3 is TGTGCCAGCAGGGACAGACAGGGGGCCTCCTACGAGCAGTACTTC.

This sequence joins TRBV28 and TRBJ1-5; weak D call: TRBD1 (5 bases). The V and J ends lost 5 bases and 4 bases respectively, with 18 bases between them. CDR1 and CDR2 from the germline V gene are MDHEN and SYDVKM. CDR3 length equals 16 residues. CDR3 DNA sequence: TGTGCCAGCAGTCCACCCGTGGCTGGGGCAAATCAGCCCCAGCATTTT. Its protein product is CASSPPVAGANQPQHF.

The chain is built from TRBV11-3 and TRBJ2-2; 8 bases match TRBD2. CDR1 is SGHNT, CDR2 YENEEA, per germline. The ends lost 5 bases at V and 1 base at J; junction bases unmatched: 3. CDR3 length equals 15 residues. Here the CDR3 reads CASSQRGMNTGELFF. The CDR3 coding sequence is TGTGCCAGCAGCCAGCGGGGGATGAACACCGGGGAGCTGTTTTTT.

The rearrangement uses TRBV15 and TRBJ2-2; the D is unclear. V shed 0 bases and J shed 5 bases, with 13 bases lying between them. The CDR3 runs 16 residues. CDR1 is LNHNV and CDR2 is YYDKDF in the germline V gene (reference sequence). CDR3 coding DNA: TGTGCCACCAGCAGAGATCTGGCAGAAAATACCGGGGAGCTGTTTTTT. Its translation is CATSRDLAENTGELFF.

The chain is built from TRBV9 and TRBJ2-7, with a possible D match to TRBD1 (6 bases). V was shortened by 4 bases and J by 1 base, with 18 bases between the two germline ends. Germline V gene sequence: CDR1 SGDLS, CDR2 YYNGEE. The CDR3 is 16 residues long. Here the CDR3 reads CASSSTGGGSSYEQYF. In DNA, the CDR3 is TGTGCCAGCAGCTCCACTGGTGGGGGCTCATCCTACGAGCAGTACTTC.

This chain joins TRBV6-5 and TRBJ1-5; D ambiguous. The CDR3 has 15 residues. The ends were cut back, 7 bases at V and 1 base at J, with 14 bases in the middle. CDR1 MNHEY and CDR2 SVGAGI come from the germline V gene. The CDR3 region has the DNA TGTGCCAGCAAGAGCGGAGTTGGAAGCAATCAGCCCCAGCATTTT. Encoded protein: CASKSGVGSNQPQHF.

This chain links TRBV7-9 with TRBJ1-1; D remains unclear. V lost 2 bases to trimming and J lost 0 bases, with 7 bases between them. The CDR3 is made up of 14 amino acids. CDR1 and CDR2 from the germline V gene are SEHNR and FQNEAQ (reference sequence). This CDR3 is CASSLQVVNTEAFF. CDR3 sequence (DNA): TGTGCCAGCAGCTTACAGGTCGTGAACACTGAAGCTTTCTTT.

The V gene is TRBV7-2, the J gene TRBJ1-6, with D maybe TRBD1 (5 bases). This CDR3 region has 13 residues. Looked up from germline, CDR1 is SGHTA and CDR2 is FQGNSA. V lost 5 bases and J lost 9, with 11 bases in between. CDR3 in amino acids: CASSQAGFSPLHF. The CDR3 nucleotides read TGTGCCAGCAGCCAAGCAGGGTTTTCACCCCTCCACTTT.

This clone came up once. This chain joins TRBV27 and TRBJ1-2; TRBD1 aligns across 9 bases. V lost 1 base and J lost 6; bases outside the gene matches: 3. The germline gives CDR1 MNHEY, CDR2 SMNVEV (reference sequence). The CDR3 spans 14 residues. The CDR3 nucleotides read TGTGCCAGCAGTTTATATACAGGGGGCAATGGCTACACCTTC. It is translated as CASSLYTGGNGYTF.

This chain uses TRBV28 with TRBJ1-1, with 7 bases identical to TRBD1. Germline CDR1 and CDR2: MDHEN and SYDVKM. This CDR3 comprises 13 residues. V gave up 7 bases and J gave up 4 bases; unmatched junction bases: 6. CDR3 sequence (DNA): TGTGCCAGCACCTTTTCAGGGGGCACTGAAGCTTTCTTT. This gives the protein CASTFSGGTEAFF.